Shown below are 26 T cell receptor beta chains from a single sample sequenced in a study of STAT5B mutations in CD4+ large granular lymphocyte leukemia (dated by TCRdb to 2021 to 2024). Library construction relied on the immunoSEQ multiplex PCR assay. The immuneACCESS repertoire file appears here via TCRdb, limited to in-frame rearrangements. These files lack a portion of the clones; in checked studies, under half of the deficit traces to unresolved V genes, and the cause of the others is not known. The sample table holds about 33,000 clones, of which 60% to 80% were seen once. Together, the top ten hold 0.29% of the sample. The sample comprised CD4+ T cells from blood buffy coats. The receptors were gathered from a human donor in good health.

The chain combines TRBV2 with TRBJ2-3; 8 bases agree with TRBD2. Germline CDR1 reads SNHLY; CDR2 reads FYNNEI. Trimming removed 5 bases from V and 3 bases from J; junction bases left unmatched: 7. The CDR3 extends over 15 amino acids. CDR3 in DNA: TGTGCCAGCAGTACGCGCGGGGGGATAACAGATACGCAGTATTTT. Protein: CASSTRGGITDTQYF.

V gene TRBV4-2 combines with J gene TRBJ2-6; D is ambiguous. This CDR3 spans 15 amino acids. Deletions cut 4 bases from V and 0 bases from J, with 7 bases between. Germline CDR1 is LGHNA and CDR2 is YNFKEQ. CDR3: CASSRQSSGANVLTF. The CDR3 DNA sequence: TGTGCCAGCAGCCGTCAGAGCTCTGGGGCCAACGTCCTGACTTTC.

The genes are TRBV7-3 and TRBJ1-2; the match to TRBD1 covers 7 bases. The CDR3 has 15 residues. Trimming cost V 3 bases and J 5 bases; bases outside gene matches: 9. CDR1 SGHTA and CDR2 FQGTGA come from the germline V gene. CDR3 protein: CASSFGGGTSYGYTF. The CDR3 DNA is TGTGCCAGCAGCTTCGGAGGGGGCACTAGTTATGGCTACACCTTC.

The chain links TRBV10-3 to TRBJ2-2, with D unclear. CDR1 and CDR2 from the germline V gene are ENHRY and SYGVKD. The CDR3 has 15 residues. The V end was cut by 6 bases, the J end by 0 bases, with 11 bases between. The CDR3 DNA follows: TGTGCCATCAGATCGGGCCCCACGAACACCGGGGAGCTGTTTTTT. Protein product: CAIRSGPTNTGELFF.

The CDR3 coding sequence is TGTGCCATCGGGGGGGGGACAGCCGGGACTGAAGCTTTCTTT. Translating it yields CAIGGGTAGTEAFF. The chain carries TRBV10-3 and TRBJ1-1, with 7 bases aligning to TRBD1. J lost 5 bases, V lost 8 bases, and 11 bases had no gene match. The CDR3 runs 14 residues. Germline lookup yields CDR1 ENHRY and CDR2 SYGVKD.

The chain combines TRBV29-1 with TRBJ1-1; the match to TRBD1 covers 12 bases. CDR3 length equals 20 residues. From germline, CDR1 is SQVTM and CDR2 ANQGSEA. J was trimmed by 0 bases and V by 5 bases; bases with no gene match: 19. CDR3 sequence: CSVTLIGTGGTGLLNTEAFF. CDR3 nucleotide sequence: TGCAGCGTTACCTTAATCGGGACAGGGGGCACAGGGTTGTTGAACACTGAAGCTTTCTTT.

This clone was detected once. The chain links TRBV5-1 to TRBJ1-4, with a possible D match to TRBD1 (5 bases). This CDR3 comprises 14 residues. Germline-derived CDR1 and CDR2 are SGHRS and YFSETQ. Trimming stripped 4 bases from V and 7 bases from J, with 14 bases between. The CDR3 here is CASSPGELGEKLFF. CDR3 bases: TGCGCCAGCAGCCCGGGGGAACTAGGTGAAAAACTGTTTTTT.

The chain combines TRBV7-2 with TRBJ1-2; TRBD1 might be the D (5 bases). V was shortened by 6 bases and J by 3 bases, with 29 bases between the two germline ends. The germline CDR1 and CDR2 sequences are SGHTA and FQGNSA. The CDR3 has 19 residues. Here the CDR3 reads CASSISVGTVGARDYGYTF. The CDR3 DNA follows: TGTGCCAGCAGTATTAGCGTGGGCACCGTAGGGGCCCGTGACTATGGCTACACCTTC.

The chain has TRBV5-6 and TRBJ1-6, with TRBD1 matching 8 bases. V lost 5 bases, J lost 8 bases, and 3 bases stayed unmatched. The CDR3 runs to 13 residues. CDR1 SGHDT and CDR2 YYEEEE come from the germline V gene. The chain's CDR3 is CASRSTGDSPLHF. CDR3 sequence (DNA): TGTGCCAGCAGGTCGACAGGGGATTCACCCCTCCACTTT.

The rearrangement joins TRBV5-6 to TRBJ1-1; D gene ambiguous. From germline, CDR1 is SGHDT and CDR2 YYEEEE. The CDR3 has 18 residues. Trimming cost V 2 bases and J 4 bases, with 24 bases left between them. The DNA for the CDR3 is TGTGCCAGCAGCTTCCTTTCCTTGAGGTATCAACATCGCACTGAAGCTTTCTTT. Amino acids: CASSFLSLRYQHRTEAFF.

The chain links TRBV4-2 to TRBJ2-7, with D tentatively TRBD1 (5 bases). The CDR3 is 15 amino acids. The V gene's germline CDR1 is LGHNA and CDR2 YNFKEQ. Between the trimmed V and J ends, which lost 1 base and 2 bases, there was a span of 12 bases. The CDR3 sequence: CASSQGWQGTYEQYF. CDR3 bases: TGTGCCAGCAGCCAAGGCTGGCAGGGAACCTACGAGCAGTACTTC.

The V and J genes are TRBV19 and TRBJ1-5, with D unclear. Deletions cut 6 bases from V and 0 bases from J, with 15 bases between. This CDR3 has 16 amino acids. Germline V gene sequence: CDR1 LNHDA, CDR2 SQIVND (reference sequence). CDR3 loop: CASRGSRPYSNQPQHF. The CDR3 DNA is TGTGCCAGTAGGGGCAGCCGCCCTTATAGCAATCAGCCCCAGCATTTT.

This chain connects TRBV18 to TRBJ2-3, with 8 bases fitting TRBD2. Trimming took 5 bases from V and 4 from J; bases not matched to a gene: 14. The CDR3 runs to 17 residues. CDR1 and CDR2 from the germline V gene are KGHSH and LQKENI. For the CDR3, the DNA is TGTGCCAGCTCATCCAACCCGGTAGCGGGATGGGCAGATACGCAGTATTTT. This sequence encodes CASSSNPVAGWADTQYF.

The chain couples TRBV5-5 to TRBJ1-6; D not certain. The CDR3 extends over 13 amino acids. Germline CDR1 reads SGHKS; CDR2 reads YYEKEE (reference sequence). V was clipped by 2 bases and J by 10 bases, with 10 bases between them. CDR3 amino acids: CASSFAGGSPLHF. CDR3 DNA sequence: TGTGCCAGCAGCTTTGCCGGTGGGTCACCCCTCCACTTT.

The chain uses TRBV6-6 and TRBJ2-7; 9 positions match TRBD1. Per the germline V gene, CDR1 is MNHNY and CDR2 is SVGAGI (reference sequence). Trimming at V came to 6 bases and at J to 7 bases, leaving 7 bases not matched to a gene. The CDR3 length is 13 residues. The CDR3 spells CASRPSGQGEQYF. The DNA of the CDR3 is TGTGCCAGCAGGCCCAGTGGACAGGGGGAGCAGTACTTC.

This clone was seen only once. The chain joins TRBV2 to TRBJ1-1; TRBD1 matches 7 bases. The J segment lost 3 bases and the V segment lost 4 bases, leaving 5 bases of the junction unmatched. The CDR3 spans 14 residues. Germline V CDR1 and CDR2: SNHLY, FYNNEI. The CDR3 loop is CASSVGGTHTEAFF. The CDR3 DNA is TGTGCCAGCAGTGTAGGGGGCACTCACACTGAAGCTTTCTTT.

The chain carries TRBV19 and TRBJ1-4; 7 bases are a match to TRBD1. The CDR3 has 15 residues. Germline V gene sequence: CDR1 LNHDA, CDR2 SQIVND (reference sequence). The trim removed 1 base at V and 7 bases at J, leaving 6 bases unmatched. The CDR3 DNA reads TGTGCCAGTAGTATAGCTAAGACAGGGTCTGAAAAACTGTTTTTT. Amino acid sequence: CASSIAKTGSEKLFF.

The J gene is TRBJ1-1, the V gene TRBV19; no clear D. V lost 3 bases, J lost 0 bases, and 11 bases lay in between. The CDR3 extends over 15 amino acids. In germline, CDR1 is LNHDA, CDR2 SQIVND (reference sequence). CDR3 in amino acids: CASSMIDHMNTEAFF. The CDR3 DNA reads TGTGCCAGTAGTATGATAGACCATATGAACACTGAAGCTTTCTTT.

V gene TRBV4-2 combines with J gene TRBJ1-2; no definite D call. This CDR3 has 16 residues. The germline V gene encodes CDR1 LGHNA and CDR2 YNFKEQ. V lost 0 bases and J 1 base, leaving 12 bases between the germline ends. DNA of the CDR3: TGTGCCAGCAGCCAAGATCAAAGGGCCGTTAACTATGGCTACACCTTC. Translation: CASSQDQRAVNYGYTF.

In nucleotides, the CDR3 is TGTGCCTGGAGTGTGGACTACACTGAAGCTTTCTTT. Translating gives CAWSVDYTEAFF. The J gene is TRBJ1-1, the V gene TRBV30; D remains ambiguous. The CDR3 runs to 12 residues. Germline V gene lookup returns CDR1 GTSNPN and CDR2 SVGIG (reference sequence). Trimming stripped 0 bases from V and 3 bases from J, with 5 bases between.

In its sample, this clone was seen a few times. CDR3: CASSSPRRGSNTEAFF. As DNA, the CDR3 is TGTGCCAGCAGCTCCCCCAGGCGGGGTTCGAACACTGAAGCTTTCTTT. This chain uses TRBV13 with TRBJ1-1, with D hard to call. Germline V CDR1 and CDR2: PRHDT, FYEKMQ (reference sequence). The CDR3 extends over 16 amino acids. V lost 4 bases to trimming and J lost 1 base, with 16 bases between them. Filled out from reference TRBV13 and TRBJ1-1, the complete variable domain reads AAGVIQSPRHLIKEKRETATLKCYPIPRHDTVYWYQQGPGQDPQFLISFYEKMQSDKGSIPDRFSAQQFSDYHSELNMSSLELGDSALYFCASSSPRRGSNTEAFFGQGTRLTVV.

Written as DNA, the CDR3 is TGCGCCAGCAGCCCGACTAGCGCAGGTAATGAGCAGTTCTTC. It codes for CASSPTSAGNEQFF. This sequence joins TRBV5-1 and TRBJ2-1; 8 nucleotides align to TRBD2. The germline CDR1 and CDR2 sequences are SGHRS and YFSETQ. This CDR3 spans 14 amino acids. J lost 7 bases, V lost 4 bases, and 7 bases had no gene match.

The gene calls are TRBV2 and TRBJ2-2; perhaps TRBD1 as D (5 bases). V gave up 7 bases and J gave up 4 bases, with 16 bases separating them. CDR1 is SNHLY, CDR2 FYNNEI, per germline. CDR3 length: 15 residues. This CDR3 is CASIFGAIGTGELFF. The CDR3 DNA reads as TGTGCCAGCATATTTGGGGCGATAGGCACCGGGGAGCTGTTTTTT.

This clone was counted between two and nine times. The CDR3 spells CAWGGTGAGPQHF. The CDR3 DNA follows: TGTGCCTGGGGGGGAACAGGGGCTGGGCCCCAGCATTTT. This rearrangement joins TRBV30 to TRBJ1-5; TRBD1 aligns across 7 bases. Germline loops: CDR1 GTSNPN, CDR2 SVGIG (reference sequence). This CDR3 is 13 amino acids long. V was clipped by 5 bases and J by 9 bases; unmatched bases: 10.

The genes are TRBV5-1 and TRBJ2-5; the D is unclear. Trimming removed 4 bases at V and 2 bases at J, with 12 bases between. This CDR3 has 14 amino acids. Germline V gives CDR1 SGHRS, CDR2 YFSETQ. In DNA, the CDR3 is TGCGCCAGCAGCCGTGGAGTAGTTCAAGAGACCCAGTACTTC. It codes for CASSRGVVQETQYF.

This clone came up a few times. The V call is TRBV6-6, the J call TRBJ1-1; 7 positions agree with TRBD1. The CDR3 has 15 residues. From germline, CDR1 is MNHNY and CDR2 SVGAGI (reference sequence). V trimming: 0 bases; J trimming: 4 bases; junction bases outside the gene matches: 5. CDR3 amino acids: CASSYSGGRGTEAFF. The CDR3, as DNA: TGTGCCAGCAGTTACTCAGGGGGCAGGGGCACTGAAGCTTTCTTT.